A selection of T cell receptor beta chains follows, all from one sample in a study of control samples from healthy donors and cancer patients. Produced via immunoSEQ multiplex PCR; TCRdb's table is partial and in-frame only. This sample has around 170,000 clones, with more than 90% found just once. Material: blood. The receptor source for this set is a man between 25 and 39 years old in good health. Each CDR3 is given with its conserved first and last residue. A D gene is named only where the DNA matches it firmly. The listing skips clone size in some rows; elsewhere it reads once, few, many or a size class.

TRBJ2-7 | . | TRBV27 | . | TGTGCCAGCAGTTTATTGGACAGTGCCTACGAGCAGTACTTC | CASSLLDSAYEQYF
TRBJ1-1 | . | TRBV3-1/TRBV3-2 | TRBD1 | TGTGCCAGCAGCCCCCCGGCAGGTCAAGGGGGCCTCGAAGCTTTCTTT | CASSPPAGQGGLEAFF
TRBJ2-2 | . | TRBV5-1 | . | TGCGCCAGCAGCTTGGAGGGGGTAGGCACCGGGGAGCTGTTTTTT | CASSLEGVGTGELFF
TRBJ1-1 | . | TRBV6-5 | . | TGTGCCAGCAGTTACTCGGGGTCCACTGAAGCTTTCTTT | CASSYSGSTEAFF
TRBJ2-3 | . | TRBV18 | . | TGTGCCAGCTCACCAAATACAGATACGCAGTATTTT | CASSPNTDTQYF
TRBJ2-1 | . | TRBV5-1 | TRBD1 | TGCGCCAGCAGCCCTGACAGGGGGCGTACCAATGAGCAGTTCTTC | CASSPDRGRTNEQFF
TRBJ2-7 | . | TRBV5-1 | . | TGCGCCAGCAGCTTGTACAGCGACTACGAGCAGTACTTC | CASSLYSDYEQYF
TRBJ2-5 | . | TRBV19 | . | TGTGCCAGTAGCCAGACAGGTCACGGGACCCAGTACTTC | CASSQTGHGTQYF
TRBJ1-4 | once | TRBV15 | . | TGTGCCACCAGCGGATATGGGGCCGTTAATGAAAAACTGTTTTTT | CATSGYGAVNEKLFF
TRBJ2-7 | . | TRBV7-2 | . | TGTGCCAGCAGCTTACGGGGCGGCGGCGAGCAGTACTTC | CASSLRGGGEQYF
TRBJ2-1 | . | TRBV7-2 | TRBD1 | TGTGCCAGCAGCACCGGACAGGTCTGGAATGAGCAGTTCTTC | CASSTGQVWNEQFF
TRBJ2-2 | . | TRBV5-1 | . | TGCGCCAGCAGCTCGATCGGGACCGGGGAGCTGTTTTTT | CASSSIGTGELFF
TRBJ2-3 | once | TRBV3-1/TRBV3-2 | TRBD1 | TGTGCCAGCAGCCAAGAAGTAGGGACAGAAGAGTATTTT | CASSQEVGTEEYF
TRBJ1-5 | . | TRBV25-1 | . | TGTGCCAGCAGTGCTATAGGGTGGGACCAGCCCCAGCATTTT | CASSAIGWDQPQHF
TRBJ1-1 | . | TRBV19 | . | TGTGCCAGTGTGTTGGGGTCGGGGCGAGGGACTGAAGCTTTCTTT | CASVLGSGRGTEAFF
TRBJ1-5 | . | TRBV28 | TRBD1 | TGTGCCAGCAGGTCAAGGGACAGGTATAGCAATCAGCCCCAGCATTTT | CASRSRDRYSNQPQHF
TRBJ1-5 | once | TRBV3-1/TRBV3-2 | . | TGTGCCAGCAGCCACCTAAATCAGCCCCAGCATTTT | CASSHLNQPQHF
TRBJ2-1 | once | TRBV15 | . | TGTGCCACCAGCAGAGAGGGTGCGGGACACAATGAGCAGTTCTTC | CATSREGAGHNEQFF
TRBJ2-7 | . | TRBV9 | . | TGTGCCAGCAGTGAAGGACTTCAGGACCGCCACGAGCAGTACTTC | CASSEGLQDRHEQYF
TRBJ1-3 | . | TRBV30 | . | TGTGCCTGGAGTTTGAAATCAGGCTCTGGAAACACCATATATTTT | CAWSLKSGSGNTIYF
TRBJ1-5 | . | TRBV19 | . | TGTGCCAGTAGTATAAACTCAATAAGCAATCAGCCCCAGCATTTT | CASSINSISNQPQHF
TRBJ2-5 | . | TRBV5-1 | TRBD1 | TGCGCCAGCAGCTTGGGGACAGGGAAAGAGACCCAGTACTTC | CASSLGTGKETQYF
TRBJ1-1 | . | TRBV6-5 | . | TGTGCCAGCAGTCCCCCGCTGGACACTGAAGCTTTCTTT | CASSPPLDTEAFF
TRBJ2-1 | . | TRBV3-1/TRBV3-2 | . | TGTGCCAGCAGCCAAGGGACAAACTCCTACAATGAGCAGTTCTTC | CASSQGTNSYNEQFF
TRBJ2-2 | . | TRBV7-6 | TRBD2 | TGTGCCAGCAGCTTAGCCGCGGGAGGGCCGTTTAGTATCGGGGAGCTGTTTTTT | CASSLAAGGPFSIGELFF
TRBJ2-3 | . | TRBV7-9 | . | TGTGCCAGCGGAGCGAATACGCAGTATTTT | CASGANTQYF
TRBJ2-7 | . | TRBV12-5 | . | TGTGCTAGTGGGCGGACAGATAGCTCCTACGAGCAGTACTTC | CASGRTDSSYEQYF
TRBJ2-7 | . | TRBV5-1 | . | TGCGCCAGCAGCTTGAGTCTCGGGGTGGGTTACGAGCAGTACTTC | CASSLSLGVGYEQYF
TRBJ2-7 | . | TRBV3-1/TRBV3-2 | TRBD1 | TGTGCCAGCAGCCTCCGGACAGGGGGCAGCGAGCAGTACTTC | CASSLRTGGSEQYF
TRBJ1-4 | once | TRBV6-5 | TRBD1 | TGTGCCAGCAGTTCAGGGACAGGGGGCGATGAAAAACTGTTTTTT | CASSSGTGGDEKLFF
TRBJ2-2 | . | TRBV12-5 | . | TGTGCTAGCAACAGGGCCGGGCAGCTGTTTTTT | CASNRAGQLFF
TRBJ1-2 | . | TRBV28 | TRBD1 | TGTGCCAGCAGTTGGGTCCGGGACAGGGGGGGCCTGGGTGGCTACACCTTC | CASSWVRDRGGLGGYTF
TRBJ1-1 | . | TRBV5-1 | . | TGCGCCAGCAGCTTGACAGGGAAACCCACTGAAGCTTTCTTT | CASSLTGKPTEAFF
TRBJ2-7 | . | TRBV4-2 | . | TGTGCCAGCAGCCAAGCGGGAGTCACCAGGTACGAGCAGTACTTC | CASSQAGVTRYEQYF
TRBJ2-5 | . | TRBV5-1 | TRBD1 | TGCGCCAGCAGCCTTGGGGACAGAAGAGGGGAGACCCAGTACTTC | CASSLGDRRGETQYF
TRBJ1-2 | . | TRBV24-1 | TRBD1 | TGTGCCACCCCGCACAGGGGCTATGGCTACACCTTC | CATPHRGYGYTF
TRBJ1-2 | . | TRBV6-5 | . | TGTGCCAGCAGACAGGGACAAAACTATGGCTACACCTTC | CASRQGQNYGYTF
TRBJ1-2 | . | TRBV6-4 | TRBD1 | TGTGCCAGCAGCCCGGGGACAGGGGGATTTGGCTACACCTTC | CASSPGTGGFGYTF
TRBJ2-7 | . | TRBV5-1 | TRBD2 | TGCGCCAGCAGCGGGGGAGGGCCGGGCTACGAGCAGTACTTC | CASSGGGPGYEQYF
TRBJ2-5 | . | TRBV19 | TRBD2 | TGTGCCAGTAGTACTAGCGGGAGAAGGGCAGAGACCCAGTACTTC | CASSTSGRRAETQYF